This TCR beta chain appears in the sequencing data of a study of tumor-infiltrating lymphocytes in primary liver carcinoma. Co-extracted RNA and DNA came from roughly 20-30 mg of unsorted bulk tissue. Surgical resection served as treatment for the primary liver carcinoma of these patients. Synthesis of TCR beta cDNA was carried out from about 500 ng total RNA with a constant-region primer. A slightly modified ARM-PCR protocol with three nested multiplex PCR rounds produced these TCR beta libraries. Use of TRBV1-TRBV30 forward primers with a C-beta reverse primer characterized the first two PCR rounds, which lasted about 9 cycles each. TCRdb called the multiplex PCR reads again in MiXCR, with one record for every CDR3 protein. The sample contains around 190,000 distinct CDR3 sequences, around four fifths of which appear only once. Concerning this clonotype itself: Relative to the germline gene, one junction end is altered; a read error may explain this.

The length of the CDR3 is 19 residues. The germline V gene has CDR1 MGHRA and CDR2 YSYEKL. The V and J genes are TRBV4-1 and TRBJ2-7, with 14 bases identical to TRBD2. The receptor's source is a man aged 40-49 years with primary liver carcinoma and hepatitis B virus infection. Sequencing input: tumor tissue from primary liver carcinoma. CDR3 loop: CASSQDRVMTSGRAYEQYF. CDR3 nucleotide sequence: TGCGCCAGCAGTCAAGATCGGGTTATGACTAGCGGGAGGGCCTACGAGCAGTACTTC.